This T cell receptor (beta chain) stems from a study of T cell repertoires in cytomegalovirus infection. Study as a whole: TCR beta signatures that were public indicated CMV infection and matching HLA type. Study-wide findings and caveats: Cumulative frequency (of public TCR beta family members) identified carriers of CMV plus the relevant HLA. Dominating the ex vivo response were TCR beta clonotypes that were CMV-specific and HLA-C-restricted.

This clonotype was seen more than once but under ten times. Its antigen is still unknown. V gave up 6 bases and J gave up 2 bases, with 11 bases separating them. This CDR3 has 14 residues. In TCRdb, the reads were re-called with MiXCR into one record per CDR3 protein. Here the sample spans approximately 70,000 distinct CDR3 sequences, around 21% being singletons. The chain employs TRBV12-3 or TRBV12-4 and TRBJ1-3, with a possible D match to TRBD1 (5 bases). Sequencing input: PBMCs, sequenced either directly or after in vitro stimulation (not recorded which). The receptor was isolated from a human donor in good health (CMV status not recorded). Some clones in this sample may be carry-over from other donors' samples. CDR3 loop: CASRDWGAGNTIYF. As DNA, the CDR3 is TGTGCCAGCAGGGACTGGGGGGCTGGAAACACCATATATTTT.